Shown below are 23 T cell receptor beta chains from a single sample sequenced in a study of blood T cell repertoires in COVID-19. Produced via immunoSEQ multiplex PCR; TCRdb's table is partial and in-frame only. The table has 150,000 to 200,000 clones, around 74% seen once. The sequenced sample consisted of peripheral blood. The receptors shown here come from an elderly woman with acute or convalescent COVID-19.

J is TRBJ1-6 and V is TRBV2, with D uncertain. The CDR3 is made up of 12 amino acids. The V end lost 3 bases, the J end lost 11 bases, and 8 bases lay between the germline ends. Germline V gene lookup returns CDR1 SNHLY and CDR2 FYNNEI. CDR3 bases: TGTGCCAGCAGTGATAGTACCCCACCCCTCCACTTT. It yields the protein CASSDSTPPLHF.

The table lists this clone with a few counts. V usage is TRBV6-6 and J usage is TRBJ2-1; 9 positions match TRBD2. This CDR3 contains 16 residues. V lost 3 bases, J lost 5 bases, and 8 bases stayed unmatched. Per germline, CDR1 MNHNY and CDR2 SVGAGI (reference sequence). DNA for the CDR3: TGTGCCAGCAGTTATTTTGGCCTAGCGGGAAACAATGAGCAGTTCTTC. This codes for CASSYFGLAGNNEQFF.

The chain has TRBV9 and TRBJ2-7; TRBD2 agrees at 15 bases. The germline V gene has CDR1 SGDLS and CDR2 YYNGEE. V lost 4 bases and J lost 1; bases outside the gene matches: 6. The CDR3 is 17 amino acids. CDR3 in amino acids: CASSSGLAGGSSYEQYF. The CDR3 bases are TGTGCCAGCAGCTCGGGACTAGCGGGAGGTTCTTCCTACGAGCAGTACTTC.

This clone was counted once. The rearrangement links TRBV19 to TRBJ2-5; possible D gene TRBD1, 5 bases. This CDR3 comprises 14 residues. Germline-derived CDR1 and CDR2 are LNHDA and SQIVND (reference sequence). The V gene lost 4 bases and the J gene lost 2 bases, with 11 bases spanning the gap. DNA of the CDR3: TGTGCCAGTAGTACCCAGACAGCACAAGAGACCCAGTACTTC. This translates into CASSTQTAQETQYF. The full variable domain, with the rest looked up from reference TRBV19 and TRBJ2-5, is DGGITQSPKYLFRKEGQNVTLSCEQNLNHDAMYWYRQDPGQGLRLIYYSQIVNDFQKGDIAEGYSVSREKKESFPLTVTSAQKNPTAFYLCASSTQTAQETQYFGPGTRLLVL.

The chain joins TRBV5-4 to TRBJ2-3; 9 bases line up with TRBD2. The CDR3 spans 19 residues. Unmatched junction bases numbered 13, after V lost 0 bases and J lost 2 bases. CDR1 SGHNT and CDR2 YYREEE come from the germline V gene (reference sequence). The CDR3 DNA is TGTGCCAGCAGCTTGGTTCCAGCGGGAGGAAGTTGGGCCACAGATACGCAGTATTTT. This encodes CASSLVPAGGSWATDTQYF.

The chain links TRBV5-4 to TRBJ2-7; 14 nucleotides match TRBD2. Germline V gene sequence: CDR1 SGHNT, CDR2 YYREEE (reference sequence). The CDR3 is 16 amino acids. V lost 3 bases, J lost 6 bases, and 8 bases stayed unmatched. The CDR3 is CASSSSGLAGVGEQYF. The CDR3, as DNA: TGTGCCAGCAGCTCCTCGGGACTAGCGGGAGTAGGCGAGCAGTACTTC. Using reference TRBV5-4 and TRBJ2-7 for the parts outside the CDR3, the full variable domain is ETGVTQSPTHLIKTRGQQVTLRCSSQSGHNTVSWYQQALGQGPQFIFQYYREEENGRGNFPPRFSGLQFPNYSSELNVNALELDDSALYLCASSSSGLAGVGEQYFGPGTRLTVT.

This chain links TRBV4-2 with TRBJ2-2, with 13 bases fitting TRBD2. V lost 2 bases to trimming and J lost 7 bases; unmatched junction nucleotides: 7. Germline V CDR1 and CDR2: LGHNA, YNFKEQ. The CDR3 totals 17 residues. In nucleotides, the CDR3 is TGTGCCAGCAGCCAACAAGGACTAGCGGGAGTAAGCGGGGAGCTGTTTTTT. Translating it yields CASSQQGLAGVSGELFF.

The CDR3: CASSQGVPGAFF. For the CDR3, the DNA is TGTGCCAGCTCACAAGGCGTGCCAGGGGCTTTCTTT. The chain links TRBV18 to TRBJ1-1; D is possibly TRBD1 (5 bases). Germline CDR1 KGHSH, CDR2 LQKENI. The CDR3 spans 12 residues. V gave up 4 bases and J gave up 11 bases, with 14 bases separating them.

This chain joins TRBV24-1 and TRBJ2-1; TRBD2 agrees at 10 bases. This CDR3 comprises 17 residues. The V and J ends lost 4 bases and 6 bases, in that order; junction bases with no gene match: 11. Germline V gene sequence: CDR1 KGHDR, CDR2 SFDVKD. CDR3 in amino acids: CATSDRSRAGGSNEQFF. CDR3 DNA sequence: TGTGCCACCAGTGACCGGAGTAGAGCGGGAGGGAGCAATGAGCAGTTCTTC.

This sequence joins TRBV29-1 and TRBJ2-1; maybe TRBD2 (6 bases). V dropped 4 bases and J dropped 0 bases, with 19 bases sitting between them. CDR1 is SQVTM and CDR2 is ANQGSEA in the germline V gene. This CDR3 comprises 17 residues. The CDR3: CSVGGRGRLSSYNEQFF. In nucleotides, the CDR3 is TGCAGCGTTGGAGGGAGAGGGAGGCTCAGCTCCTACAATGAGCAGTTCTTC.

V is TRBV9 and J is TRBJ2-3; TRBD2 agrees at 9 bases. Germline V gene sequence: CDR1 SGDLS, CDR2 YYNGEE. The ends lost 0 bases at V and 3 bases at J; junction bases unmatched: 5. The CDR3 covers 16 residues. The CDR3 region has the DNA TGTGCCAGCAGCGTAGGCCTAGCGGGGCGAACAGATACGCAGTATTTT. Encoded protein: CASSVGLAGRTDTQYF. The whole variable domain, remainder taken from reference TRBV9 and TRBJ2-3, is DSGVTQTPKHLITATGQRVTLRCSPRSGDLSVYWYQQSLDQGLQFLIQYYNGEERAKGNILERFSAQQFPDLHSELNLSSLELGDSALYFCASSVGLAGRTDTQYFGPGTRLTVL.

This sequence joins TRBV7-2 and TRBJ1-1, with 10 bases that match TRBD1. Germline CDR1 SGHTA, CDR2 FQGNSA. The junction had 8 bases not matched to a gene; V was cut back by 5 bases and J by 2 bases. The CDR3 loop spans 16 amino acids. CDR3: CASSPTGDRGNTEAFF. Written as DNA, the CDR3 is TGTGCCAGCAGCCCGACAGGGGACAGGGGAAACACTGAAGCTTTCTTT.

The CDR3 sequence is CASSQEQDDQPQHF. The CDR3 DNA sequence: TGTGCCAGCAGCCAAGAGCAGGATGATCAGCCCCAGCATTTT. The V gene is TRBV4-2, the J gene TRBJ1-5; no clear D gene. The CDR3 contains 14 residues. The germline V and J ends were trimmed by 0 bases and 5 bases, with 8 bases remaining between them. Germline values: CDR1 LGHNA, CDR2 YNFKEQ.

V usage is TRBV28 and J usage is TRBJ1-5; the D is unclear. The CDR3 has 15 residues. CDR1 and CDR2 (germline): MDHEN, SYDVKM. Trimming shortened V by 6 bases and J by 6 bases, and 18 bases separated the two germline ends. Written as DNA, the CDR3 is TGTGCCAGCAGATTCCGGGAGGTCAGGATTCAGCCCCAGCATTTT. Protein product: CASRFREVRIQPQHF.

The rearrangement links TRBV3-1 (or the pseudogene TRBV3-2) to TRBJ2-7, with 7 bases identical to TRBD2. Trimming cost V 0 bases and J 0 bases; bases outside gene matches: 14. This CDR3 comprises 19 residues. CDR1 is LGHDT, CDR2 YNNKEL, per germline (reference sequence). The chain's CDR3 is CASSQDPREAPMVSYEQYF. The CDR3 bases are TGTGCCAGCAGCCAAGATCCCCGGGAGGCCCCTATGGTCTCCTACGAGCAGTACTTC.

The chain couples TRBV5-1 to TRBJ2-7; 7 bases fit TRBD2. The ends lost 0 bases at V and 0 bases at J; junction bases unmatched: 6. CDR1 and CDR2 from the germline V gene are SGHRS and YFSETQ. This CDR3 has 16 residues. CDR3 DNA: TGCGCCAGCAGCTTGGGGACTAGAGGGAACTCCTACGAGCAGTACTTC. Protein sequence: CASSLGTRGNSYEQYF.

The chain has TRBV2 and TRBJ2-7; 9 positions match TRBD2. V lost 4 bases to trimming and J lost 1 base; unmatched junction nucleotides: 2. CDR1 SNHLY and CDR2 FYNNEI come from the germline V gene. The CDR3 contains 14 residues. Written as DNA, the CDR3 is TGTGCCAGCAGTGCGACTAGCGGTTCCTACGAGCAGTACTTC. Amino acids: CASSATSGSYEQYF.

This clone came up a few times. This chain uses TRBV24-1 with TRBJ1-3, with a tentative D call TRBD1 (6 bases). V was pared by 3 bases and J by 3 bases, with 14 bases between. The CDR3 spans 16 residues. Germline V gives CDR1 KGHDR, CDR2 SFDVKD. The CDR3 here is CATSDGGGSGGNTIYF. The CDR3 DNA follows: TGTGCCACCAGTGATGGGGGGGGCTCGGGTGGAAACACCATATATTTT.

The rearrangement joins TRBV24-1 to TRBJ2-2; TRBD1 agrees at 7 bases. The junction had 12 bases not matched to a gene; V was cut back by 6 bases and J by 3 bases. CDR3 size: 17 residues. Germline CDR1 reads KGHDR; CDR2 reads SFDVKD. CDR3 sequence: CATSRRIAGGDTGELFF. For the CDR3, the DNA is TGTGCCACCAGTCGGAGGATAGCAGGGGGAGACACCGGGGAGCTGTTTTTT.

This rearrangement joins TRBV7-2 to TRBJ1-2; 10 nucleotides match TRBD1. This CDR3 is built from 15 residues. Germline V gene lookup returns CDR1 SGHTA and CDR2 FQGNSA. V was pared by 5 bases and J by 5 bases, with 8 bases of the junction left unmatched. CDR3 loop: CASSPSPGQGYGYTF. DNA of the CDR3: TGTGCCAGCAGCCCGAGCCCGGGACAGGGGTATGGCTACACCTTC.

The V and J genes are TRBV24-1 and TRBJ2-3, with D hard to call. This CDR3 is built from 15 residues. Germline loops: CDR1 KGHDR, CDR2 SFDVKD. V was clipped by 4 bases and J by 2 bases, with 12 bases between them. CDR3 nucleotide sequence: TGTGCCACCAGTGACGGTTTCTTCAACACAGATACGCAGTATTTT. It translates to CATSDGFFNTDTQYF.

This chain connects TRBV10-3 to TRBJ1-6; D gene unclear. CDR3 length: 17 residues. Germline CDR1 reads ENHRY; CDR2 reads SYGVKD. Between the trimmed V and J ends, which lost 0 bases and 3 bases, there was a span of 12 bases. The CDR3 spells CAISESGGGFYNSPLHF. The DNA of the CDR3 is TGTGCCATCAGTGAGTCGGGAGGAGGGTTCTATAATTCACCCCTCCACTTT.

The J gene is TRBJ2-3, the V gene TRBV6-5; 9 positions match TRBD1. Trimming took 6 bases from V and 4 from J; bases not matched to a gene: 8. The CDR3 totals 15 residues. Germline V lookup: CDR1 MNHEY, CDR2 SVGAGI. The CDR3 spells CASSAGTGLADTQYF. The CDR3 region has the DNA TGTGCCAGCAGCGCCGGGACAGGGCTGGCAGATACGCAGTATTTT.